A selection of T cell receptor beta chains follows, all from one sample in a study of CD8 T cells in ankylosing spondylitis. MiXCR, applied by TCRdb to the 5' RACE reads, yields one record per CDR3 protein. The table lists fewer than 750,000 distinct CDR3 sequences, 19% of them singletons. Sequenced input: blood, either unsorted or a sorted T cell fraction (not recorded which). These receptors originate from a male donor with ankylosing spondylitis. The CDR3 runs from the conserved cysteine through the conserved F or W. D genes are given only for firm matches. Clone size appears in some rows only: once, few, many, or a class for an expanded clone.

>TRBD2|TRBV5-8|few|TRBJ2-1
TGTGCCAGCAGCAGGGACTACAACAATGAGCAGTTCTTC
CASSRDYNNEQFF
>TRBD1|TRBV12-3/TRBV12-4|few|TRBJ2-7
TGTGCCAGCAGTTTTCCGGGACAGGGGGCCTACGAGCAGTACTTC
CASSFPGQGAYEQYF
>NA|TRBV12-3/TRBV12-4|NA|TRBJ1-2
TGTGCCAGCAGTCCCGCAGGGGCGGGTCAGAATGGCTACACCTTC
CASSPAGAGQNGYTF
>TRBD2|TRBV7-9|few|TRBJ2-7
TGTGCCAGCTACTCTGGACTAGCGGGAGAAGGGCCCTACGAGCAGTACTTC
CASYSGLAGEGPYEQYF
>TRBD1|TRBV6-5|few|TRBJ2-7
TGTGCCAGCAGTTTGACAGGGCTTAACGAGCAGTACTTC
CASSLTGLNEQYF
>NA|TRBV4-1|NA|TRBJ2-7
TGCGCCAGCAGCCAACTCGAGGGGGTTAATTACGAGCAGTACTTC
CASSQLEGVNYEQYF
>TRBD1|TRBV5-1|NA|TRBJ2-2
TGCGCCAGCAGCCCCACCGGGAGACGGACAGGGCCGAACACCGGGGAGCTGTTTTTT
CASSPTGRRTGPNTGELFF
>TRBD2|TRBV4-2|NA|TRBJ2-2
TGTGCCAGCAGCCAAGAAGCGCTAGCGGGTAACACCGGGGAGCTGTTTTTT
CASSQEALAGNTGELFF
>NA|TRBV7-8|NA|TRBJ1-1
TGTGCCAGCAGCTCGCGGGACACAGGCGGGACTGAAGCTTTCTTT
CASSSRDTGGTEAFF
>TRBD1|TRBV29-1|few|TRBJ2-7
TGCAGCGTTGGGTGGCAGGACAGGGAATACTTC
CSVGWQDREYF
>TRBD2|TRBV7-7|NA|TRBJ2-5
TGTGCCAGCAGCTTAGTCGGGAGGGCCGAGGAGACCCAGTACTTC
CASSLVGRAEETQYF
>NA|TRBV20-1|NA|TRBJ2-1
TGCAGTGCTTTAGCGTTCTCCTACAATGAGCAGTTCTTC
CSALAFSYNEQFF
>NA|TRBV4-1|few|TRBJ2-5
TGCGCCAGCAGCCCATTGGCCCAGCAGCTACAAGAGACCCAGTACTTC
CASSPLAQQLQETQYF
>NA|TRBV18|NA|TRBJ1-3
TGTGCCAGCTCCGCGGGGTTTGGAAACACCATATATTTT
CASSAGFGNTIYF
>NA|TRBV20-1|few|TRBJ1-5
TGCAGTGCTACAACGCCCGATCAGCCCCAGCATTTT
CSATTPDQPQHF
>NA|TRBV20-1|NA|TRBJ1-1
TGCAGTGCTAGAGAGAGGGGGGCCTTGAACACTGAAGCTTTCTTT
CSARERGALNTEAFF
>NA|TRBV28|few|TRBJ1-3
TGTGCCAGCAGTTTTCGGGGCTCTGGAAACACCATATATTTT
CASSFRGSGNTIYF
>NA|TRBV4-1|NA|TRBJ1-3
TGCGCCAGCAGCCAAGTTAGGGACACCATATATTTT
CASSQVRDTIYF
>TRBD2|TRBV5-1|NA|TRBJ2-5
TGCGCCAGCAGCTTGATGCGGGGGGAGACCCAGTACTTC
CASSLMRGETQYF
>TRBD1|TRBV7-2|few|TRBJ2-7
TGTGCCAGCAGCTCTCGGACAGGGGGCTTGCCAGAGCAGTACTTC
CASSSRTGGLPEQYF
>TRBD1|TRBV6-2/TRBV6-3|NA|TRBJ2-7
TGTGCCAGCAGTTCGAGACAGGGGGCCGGGTACGAGCAGTACTTC
CASSSRQGAGYEQYF
>NA|TRBV12-3/TRBV12-4|many|TRBJ2-1
TGTGCCAGCAGGTTGGGGAGGCGATTAGATGAGCAGTTCTTC
CASRLGRRLDEQFF
>TRBD1|TRBV30|NA|TRBJ1-5
TGTGCCTGGGGGACAGGGGGCGATCAGCCCCAGCATTTT
CAWGTGGDQPQHF